The clone carrying this T cell receptor beta chain was detected a few times. The sample comes from a study of blood T cell repertoires in COVID-19. Study in general: Samples taken during acute and convalescent COVID-19 were collected in the United States, Italy and Spain.

Per the original data handling: Reference gene primer amplification yielded estimated nucleated cell counts. Measured with immunoSEQ multiplex PCR; TCRdb has only the in-frame clones, and not every one. Clone size and the V and J calls come from that table; the DNA yielded D and trimming. The sample holds roughly 150,000 clones, about four fifths seen once. J was trimmed by 3 bases and V by 0 bases; bases with no gene match: 10. The CDR3 consists of 17 residues. The germline CDR1 and CDR2 sequences are SQVTM and ANQGSEA. V gene TRBV29-1 combines with J gene TRBJ2-3; 9 bases align to TRBD1. Specimen: peripheral blood. The source is a man aged 55 to 70 with acute or convalescent COVID-19. CDR3 sequence (DNA): TGCAGCGTTGAAGATCCGGACAGGGGACTGTATACAGATACGCAGTATTTT. This gives the protein CSVEDPDRGLYTDTQYF.